A single sample is the source of the 23 T cell receptor beta chains below, sequenced in a study of cytomegalovirus exposure and HLA in healthy donors. Primers for the PCR totalled 60 Vbeta and 13 Jbeta. Profiling relied on immunoSEQ multiplex PCR, and the TCRdb table lists in-frame clones only, not all of them. The sample includes approximately 70,000 clones, roughly two thirds of them seen just once. Sequenced material: PBMCs. The receptors derive from a middle-aged man in good health and CMV-seropositive.

The chain is built from TRBV21-1 and TRBJ2-7; the table's D call TRBD2 went unverified against the DNA. TRBV21-1 is listed as a pseudogene. The CDR3 loop spans 16 amino acids. CDR3 coding DNA: TGTGCCAGCAGCAAATGTCTTACGGGTAGCTCCTACGAGCAGTACTTC. Translation gives CASSKCLTGSSYEQYF.

This clone came up a few times. The chain uses TRBV6-5 and TRBJ1-6, with D unclear. This CDR3 contains 13 residues. The V gene's germline CDR1 is MNHEY and CDR2 SVGAGI. Trimming left V 5 bases short and J 9 bases short, with 11 bases between. The CDR3 region is CASSPLGSSPLHF. The CDR3 DNA reads as TGTGCCAGCAGTCCCCTAGGTAGTTCACCCCTCCACTTT.

This clone was seen a single time. J is TRBJ1-2 and V is TRBV6-5, with 10 bases fitting TRBD1. The V gene end was trimmed by 2 bases and the J gene end by 2 bases; junction bases not matched to a gene: 5. This CDR3 spans 16 amino acids. The V gene's germline CDR1 is MNHEY and CDR2 SVGAGI. The CDR3 loop is CASSYRGQGLNYGYTF. The CDR3 nucleotides read TGTGCCAGCAGTTACAGGGGACAGGGGCTAAACTATGGCTACACCTTC.

Only one count was recorded for this clone. This chain joins TRBV19 and TRBJ2-1; TRBD1 is a possible D gene (6 bases). CDR3 length: 15 residues. Germline V gene sequence: CDR1 LNHDA, CDR2 SQIVND (reference sequence). With 8 bases removed from V and 0 bases from J, the gap between germline ends came to 14 bases. The DNA of the CDR3 is TGTGCCAGTGGTTCCGGACAGAACTCCTACAATGAGCAGTTCTTC. It is translated as CASGSGQNSYNEQFF.

This rearrangement joins TRBV9 to TRBJ1-5; a weak D match, TRBD1 (6 bases). Trimming removed 4 bases from V and 5 bases from J, with 16 bases in between. Germline CDR1 and CDR2: SGDLS and YYNGEE. CDR3 length: 15 residues. The CDR3 region is CASSPTGGRDQPQHF. The DNA of the CDR3 is TGTGCCAGCAGCCCAACCGGGGGGCGCGATCAGCCCCAGCATTTT. The full variable domain, its missing parts supplied by reference TRBV9 and TRBJ1-5, is DSGVTQTPKHLITATGQRVTLRCSPRSGDLSVYWYQQSLDQGLQFLIQYYNGEERAKGNILERFSAQQFPDLHSELNLSSLELGDSALYFCASSPTGGRDQPQHFGDGTRLSIL.

CDR3 in DNA: TGTGCTAGTGGTTTGTCTACAGGGCTCACAGATACGCAGTATTTT. Amino acid sequence: CASGLSTGLTDTQYF. V gene TRBV12-5 combines with J gene TRBJ2-3; weak D call: TRBD1 (6 bases). Trimming cost V 2 bases and J 2 bases, with 11 bases left between them. Germline values: CDR1 LGHNT, CDR2 FRNRAP. The CDR3 length is 15 residues.

The rearrangement uses TRBV6-4 and TRBJ1-3; TRBD1 agrees at 8 bases. CDR1 and CDR2 from the germline V gene are MRHNA and SNTAGT. V lost 8 bases to trimming and J lost 4 bases; unmatched junction nucleotides: 10. The CDR3 covers 15 residues. The CDR3, as DNA: TGTGCCAGCGGACAGGGTCTCGAGTGCGGAAACACCATATATTTT. This encodes CASGQGLECGNTIYF.

J is TRBJ1-1 and V is TRBV5-1; D gene uncertain. This CDR3 comprises 14 residues. Trimming left V 0 bases short and J 0 bases short, with 6 bases between. Per the germline V gene, CDR1 is SGHRS and CDR2 is YFSETQ. The CDR3 loop reads CASSLASMNTEAFF. As DNA, the CDR3 is TGCGCCAGCAGCTTGGCCAGTATGAACACTGAAGCTTTCTTT.

CDR3 coding DNA: TGTGCCACCAGCAGAGATGAGTACGAGCAGTACTTC. Translated: CATSRDEYEQYF. V is TRBV15 and J is TRBJ2-7; D not certain. The CDR3 is 12 amino acids. The germline CDR1 and CDR2 sequences are LNHNV and YYDKDF (reference sequence). Trimming left V 0 bases short and J 4 bases short, with 4 bases between.

Of note for this clone: The CDR3 carries no conserved terminal phenylalanine or tryptophan, so it likely arises from a read error. The DNA is omitted, as the CDR3 cannot be located on it reliably, and the CDR3 follows TCRdb's listing. The chain joins TRBV11-3 to TRBJ1-2; the table's D gene call, TRBD1, was not cross checked with the DNA. A total of 12 residues make up the CDR3, ends included. Germline assignment: CDR1 SGHNT and CDR2 YENEEA. The CDR3 region is CASSPRMGPSLL.

The genes are TRBV27 and TRBJ1-2; D is unresolved. The CDR3 is made up of 14 amino acids. The V end was cut by 2 bases, the J end by 2 bases, with 9 bases between. Per the germline V gene, CDR1 is MNHEY and CDR2 is SMNVEV (reference sequence). The CDR3 protein is CASSLGGRNYGYTF. DNA of the CDR3: TGTGCCAGCAGTTTAGGAGGGAGGAACTATGGCTACACCTTC.

The rearrangement links TRBV7-2 to TRBJ2-5; maybe TRBD1 (5 bases). Deletions cut 5 bases from V and 5 bases from J, with 12 bases between. Germline CDR1 is SGHTA and CDR2 is FQGNSA. The CDR3 consists of 13 residues. The CDR3 region is CASSPGHLETQYF. CDR3 in DNA: TGTGCCAGCAGCCCCGGACATTTGGAGACCCAGTACTTC.

This rearrangement joins TRBV6-5 to TRBJ1-2, with no clear D. Trimming removed 0 bases at V and 2 bases at J, with 4 bases between. Germline V gene data show CDR1 as MNHEY and CDR2 as SVGAGI. The CDR3 has 13 amino acids. CDR3 coding DNA: TGTGCCAGCAGTTACTCACGGAACTATGGCTACACCTTC. It codes for CASSYSRNYGYTF.

The chain recombines TRBV7-2 with TRBJ2-7; D is perhaps TRBD2 (5 bases). Germline-derived CDR1 and CDR2 are SGHTA and FQGNSA. This CDR3 is built from 17 residues. Trimming removed 6 bases from V and 2 bases from J, with 23 bases in between. The CDR3 loop reads CASSFKSSSGRAYEQYF. CDR3 sequence (DNA): TGTGCCAGCAGTTTTAAGAGTAGCAGCGGAAGGGCCTACGAGCAGTACTTC.

The rearrangement joins TRBV4-2 to TRBJ1-2; 7 nucleotides match TRBD1. From germline, CDR1 is LGHNA and CDR2 YNFKEQ. The CDR3 covers 16 residues. V shed 0 bases and J 0 bases; nucleotides not matched to a gene: 4. CDR3 sequence: CASSQEKGAANYGYTF. CDR3 sequence (DNA): TGTGCCAGCAGCCAAGAGAAGGGGGCAGCTAACTATGGCTACACCTTC.

The chain links TRBV7-9 to TRBJ1-2; weak D call: TRBD1 (6 bases). Germline CDR1 reads SEHNR; CDR2 reads FQNEAQ (reference sequence). V shed 3 bases and J shed 8 bases, with 13 bases lying between them. The CDR3 contains 13 residues. The CDR3 sequence is CASSLSGRGGYTF. Written as DNA, the CDR3 is TGTGCCAGCAGCTTGTCGGGCAGGGGAGGCTACACCTTC.

To note about this clone: Because the CDR3 is missing its conserved closing phenylalanine or tryptophan, this is likely a read error. V gene TRBV27 combines with J gene TRBJ1-6; a weak D match, TRBD1 (5 bases). The germline CDR1 and CDR2 sequences are MNHEY and SMNVEV (reference sequence). V was clipped by 3 bases and J by 13 bases, with 13 bases between them. The CDR3 extends over 13 amino acids. CDR3 protein: CASSFGGDSPLHV. The CDR3 DNA sequence: TGTGCCAGCAGTTTTGGTGGGGACTCGCCCCTCCACGTT.

This clone has more than one count but fewer than ten. The chain couples TRBV13 to TRBJ2-7, with 10 positions matching TRBD2. Trimming took 6 bases from V and 2 from J; bases not matched to a gene: 10. CDR1 and CDR2 (germline): PRHDT, FYEKMQ (reference sequence). The CDR3 runs to 16 residues. The CDR3 DNA reads TGTGCCAGCAGTTCCCGACGACTAGCGGGTACCTACGAGCAGTACTTC. Amino acid sequence: CASSSRRLAGTYEQYF. Looking up the rest from reference TRBV13 and TRBJ2-7 gives the full variable domain: AAGVIQSPRHLIKEKRETATLKCYPIPRHDTVYWYQQGPGQDPQFLISFYEKMQSDKGSIPDRFSAQQFSDYHSELNMSSLELGDSALYFCASSSRRLAGTYEQYFGPGTRLTVT.

A note on this clone: Other DNA sequences within the sample encode an identical CDR3. The chain recombines TRBV29-1 with TRBJ1-2; 7 bases match TRBD1. The germline V gene encodes CDR1 SQVTM and CDR2 ANQGSEA. The CDR3 spans 16 residues. The V and J ends lost 4 bases and 5 bases, in that order; junction bases with no gene match: 16. CDR3 nucleotides: TGCAGCGTTGTGAGATACAGGGGCTTTCCTTTATATGGCTACACCTTC. Residues: CSVVRYRGFPLYGYTF.

CDR3 sequence reads: CASRLGAFGAEAFF. CDR3 nucleotide sequence: TGTGCCAGCAGGTTGGGGGCCTTTGGGGCTGAAGCTTTCTTT. The V and J genes are TRBV28 and TRBJ1-1; the D gene is possibly TRBD1 (6 bases). CDR1 and CDR2 from the germline V gene are MDHEN and SYDVKM. With 6 bases removed from V and 6 bases from J, the gap between germline ends came to 17 bases. The CDR3 loop spans 14 amino acids.

The CDR3 protein is CASSYGQGGGYTF. The CDR3 DNA follows: TGCGCCAGCAGTTACGGACAGGGAGGAGGCTACACCTTC. The rearrangement uses TRBV5-1 and TRBJ1-2, with 8 bases lining up with TRBD1. This CDR3 contains 13 residues. V lost 5 bases and J lost 8; bases outside the gene matches: 8. The germline CDR1 and CDR2 sequences are SGHRS and YFSETQ.

The genes are TRBV5-1 and TRBJ1-6; D is ambiguous. Germline V gene sequence: CDR1 SGHRS, CDR2 YFSETQ. The CDR3 has 15 amino acids. V shed 3 bases and J shed 10 bases, with 17 bases lying between them. CDR3 DNA: TGCGCCAGCAGCTCGGGCCCGGGGATAGAGTCACCCCTCCACTTT. Encoded protein: CASSSGPGIESPLHF.

This chain links TRBV29-1 with TRBJ1-1, with a tentative D call TRBD1 (5 bases). Germline V gene lookup returns CDR1 SQVTM and CDR2 ANQGSEA. The CDR3 runs to 13 residues. CDR3 residues: CSVRQTMNTEAFF. In DNA form, the CDR3 reads TGCAGTGTCCGACAGACCATGAACACTGAAGCTTTCTTT. The entire variable domain, with the rest obtained from reference TRBV29-1 and TRBJ1-1, is as follows: SAVISQKPSRDICQRGTSLTIQCQVDSQVTMMFWYRQQPGQSLTLIATANQGSEATYESGFVIDKFPISRPNLTFSTLTVSNMSPEDSSIYLCSVRQTMNTEAFFGQGTRLTVV.